The 21 T cell receptor beta chains below come from one sample, sequenced in a study of shared clonotypes between healthy human individuals. Using immunoSEQ multiplex PCR, the repertoire was profiled, and TCRdb retains in-frame clones only, with some absent. The data contain 740,000 or so clones, around 78% of them seen just once; the ten biggest clones take up around 1.8%. Sequenced: memory CD4+ T cells sorted from blood. Subset denoted: CD45RA-negative fraction. The origin of the receptors is a woman aged 25 to 39 in good health.

The chain is built from TRBV10-3 and TRBJ2-6, with D possibly matching TRBD1 (6 bases). The CDR3 is 16 residues long. Germline assignment: CDR1 ENHRY and CDR2 SYGVKD. Trimming removed 4 bases at V and 0 bases at J, with 10 bases between. The DNA of the CDR3 is TGTGCCATCAGTGGAACAGGGACCTCTGGGGCCAACGTCCTGACTTTC. Protein product: CAISGTGTSGANVLTF.

The gene calls are TRBV29-1 and TRBJ2-3, with D maybe TRBD2 (5 bases). The CDR3 runs 12 residues. CDR1 is SQVTM, CDR2 ANQGSEA, per germline. V dropped 3 bases and J dropped 6 bases, with 10 bases sitting between them. CDR3 coding DNA: TGCAGCGTTGACGCCAGCGGTGATACGCAGTATTTT. Translating it yields CSVDASGDTQYF.

CDR3 sequence (DNA): TGTGCCAGCAGTCCCCAGCGGGGACGGCAAGAGACCCAGTACTTC. It codes for CASSPQRGRQETQYF. This chain links TRBV28 with TRBJ2-5; 7 bases are shared with TRBD2. Germline V gene sequence: CDR1 MDHEN, CDR2 SYDVKM. J was trimmed by 2 bases and V by 5 bases; bases with no gene match: 8. The length of the CDR3 is 15 residues.

The chain is built from TRBV25-1 and TRBJ1-2; unclear D gene. This CDR3 contains 13 residues. V was pared by 1 base and J by 6 bases, with 9 bases between. Germline V CDR1 and CDR2: MGHDK, SYGVNS. The chain's CDR3 is CASSEFTENGYTF. CDR3 sequence (DNA): TGTGCCAGCAGTGAATTTACCGAGAATGGCTACACCTTC.

The CDR3 protein is CASSGPGTSSTGELFF. CDR3 DNA sequence: TGTGCCAGCAGTGGACCCGGGACTAGCTCTACCGGGGAGCTGTTTTTT. The rearrangement joins TRBV6-1 to TRBJ2-2; TRBD2 matches at 9 bases. The germline CDR1 and CDR2 sequences are MNHNS and SASEGT. V lost 4 bases to trimming and J lost 5 bases; unmatched junction nucleotides: 8. The CDR3 runs 16 residues.

The gene calls are TRBV7-3 and TRBJ2-2; 9 nucleotides line up with TRBD1. This CDR3 is 15 amino acids long. Germline CDR1 SGHTA, CDR2 FQGTGA. Trimming removed 4 bases from V and 4 bases from J; junction bases left unmatched: 4. Here the CDR3 DNA reads TGTGCCAGCAGCTCACAGGGGGCGCCCACCGGGGAGCTGTTTTTT. This gives the protein CASSSQGAPTGELFF.

The chain carries TRBV28 and TRBJ2-7; D is possibly TRBD1 or TRBD2 (7 bases each). Trimming removed 8 bases at V and 5 bases at J, with 16 bases between. The CDR3 length is 13 residues. Per the germline V gene, CDR1 is MDHEN and CDR2 is SYDVKM. DNA of the CDR3: TGTGCCAGCGGCAGGGGGGGAAGGAACGAGCAGTACTTC. Its protein is CASGRGGRNEQYF.

V and J are TRBV27 and TRBJ2-1; D is uncertain. V was trimmed by 7 bases and J by 4 bases, leaving 14 bases between them. The CDR3 has 14 residues. Germline values: CDR1 MNHEY, CDR2 SMNVEV (reference sequence). CDR3 sequence: CASKRALEYNEQFF. CDR3 in DNA: TGTGCCAGCAAACGCGCGCTGGAGTACAATGAGCAGTTCTTC.

The rearrangement links TRBV11-2 to TRBJ1-3, with no clear D. The length of the CDR3 is 15 residues. With 4 bases removed from V and 0 bases from J, the gap between germline ends came to 10 bases. Germline assignment: CDR1 SGHAT and CDR2 FQNNGV. In DNA, the CDR3 is TGTGCCAGCAGCTCGAGGACTAGCTCTGGAAACACCATATATTTT. This sequence encodes CASSSRTSSGNTIYF.

The chain uses TRBV28 and TRBJ2-7, with TRBD2 identical over 8 bases. Germline CDR1 MDHEN, CDR2 SYDVKM. V lost 4 bases, J lost 2 bases, and 7 bases stayed unmatched. The CDR3 has 15 amino acids. CDR3 coding DNA: TGTGCCAGCAGTTCCTTAGCCGGGAGGGCCTACGAGCAGTACTTC. Protein: CASSSLAGRAYEQYF.

The chain recombines TRBV5-1 with TRBJ2-2; TRBD1 matches at 7 bases. V lost 5 bases to trimming and J lost 6 bases; unmatched junction nucleotides: 10. The CDR3 loop spans 15 amino acids. In germline, CDR1 is SGHRS, CDR2 YFSETQ. The CDR3 DNA is TGCGCCAGCAGTTCCTCCGGGACAGAGGCCGGGGAGCTGTTTTTT. Protein product: CASSSSGTEAGELFF.

The chain has TRBV28 and TRBJ2-4; no clear D. The ends were cut back, 6 bases at V and 1 base at J, with 10 bases in the middle. Germline lookup yields CDR1 MDHEN and CDR2 SYDVKM. The CDR3 has 14 amino acids. CDR3 sequence reads: CASRSRGAKNIQYF. In DNA form, the CDR3 reads TGTGCCAGCAGATCGCGTGGGGCCAAAAACATTCAGTACTTC.

This clone was counted a single time. The chain joins TRBV7-2 to TRBJ1-1; D remains unclear. The CDR3 has 11 amino acids. Germline V CDR1 and CDR2: SGHTA, FQGNSA. V shed 8 bases and J shed 1 base, with 5 bases lying between them. The CDR3 loop reads CASSANTEAFF. CDR3 DNA sequence: TGTGCCAGCTCGGCGAACACTGAAGCTTTCTTT.

J is TRBJ2-1 and V is TRBV7-8, with 10 bases identical to TRBD1. From germline, CDR1 is SGHVS and CDR2 FQNEAQ. The CDR3 sequence is 15 residues long. V dropped 4 bases and J dropped 6; count of bases not matched to a gene: 6. The CDR3 is CASSSIGDRGNEQFF. The CDR3 DNA reads as TGTGCCAGCAGCTCTATCGGGGACAGGGGCAATGAGCAGTTCTTC.

As regards this clone: At one boundary the junction diverges from the germline segment, which might be a read error. Other nucleotide sequences from this sample produce the same CDR3. The chain has TRBV5-1 and TRBJ1-3; TRBD1 might be the D (6 bases). Looked up from germline, CDR1 is SGHRS and CDR2 is YFSETQ. The CDR3 extends over 14 amino acids. CDR3 in amino acids: CASSLGASGNTIYF. The DNA for the CDR3 is TGCGCCAGCAGTTTGGGGGCCTCTGGAAACACCATATATTTT.

This clone turned up a few times. The chain combines TRBV2 with TRBJ2-1; 9 bases align to TRBD1. With 5 bases clipped from V and 4 bases from J, the junction kept 6 bases outside the gene matches. The CDR3 loop spans 15 amino acids. CDR1 is SNHLY, CDR2 FYNNEI, per germline. The CDR3 here is CASSTAGTGYNEQFF. The CDR3 DNA is TGTGCCAGCAGTACCGCCGGGACAGGGTACAATGAGCAGTTCTTC.

The rearrangement uses TRBV7-3 and TRBJ2-3, with 8 nucleotides matching TRBD2. The CDR3 is 14 amino acids. Germline V CDR1 and CDR2: SGHTA, FQGTGA. V was pared by 5 bases and J by 6 bases, with 7 bases of the junction left unmatched. This CDR3 is CASSTGRAWDTQYF. The CDR3 DNA reads as TGTGCCAGCAGCACCGGGAGGGCCTGGGATACGCAGTATTTT.

V is TRBV4-1 and J is TRBJ2-7; a weak D match, TRBD2 (5 bases). This CDR3 has 14 amino acids. With 3 bases removed from V and 1 base from J, the gap between germline ends came to 10 bases. From germline, CDR1 is MGHRA and CDR2 YSYEKL. The CDR3 protein is CASSQASRSYEQYF. CDR3 nucleotide sequence: TGCGCCAGCAGCCAGGCTAGCAGGTCCTACGAGCAGTACTTC.

This clone was observed a few times. This chain connects TRBV5-1 to TRBJ2-7; 14 nucleotides align to TRBD2. V was pared by 2 bases and J by 4 bases, with 8 bases of the junction left unmatched. There are 17 residues in the CDR3. Per germline, CDR1 SGHRS and CDR2 YFSETQ. The CDR3 DNA reads as TGCGCCAGCAGCTTAACAGGGGGACTAGCGGGAGCTTACGAGCAGTACTTC. It encodes CASSLTGGLAGAYEQYF. Combining the CDR3 with reference TRBV5-1 and TRBJ2-7 gives the whole variable domain KAGVTQTPRYLIKTRGQQVTLSCSPISGHRSVSWYQQTPGQGLQFLFEYFSETQRNKGNFPGRFSGRQFSNSRSEMNVSTLELGDSALYLCASSLTGGLAGAYEQYFGPGTRLTVT.

V is TRBV5-1 and J is TRBJ2-5, with a weak D call TRBD1 (6 bases). V lost 4 bases to trimming and J lost 1 base, with 8 bases between them. Germline V gene sequence: CDR1 SGHRS, CDR2 YFSETQ. The CDR3 runs to 13 residues. The CDR3 nucleotides read TGCGCCAGCAGCGGACAGATCCAAGAGACCCAGTACTTC. It specifies CASSGQIQETQYF.

This clone was observed a handful of times. The chain recombines TRBV6-1 with TRBJ1-6, with TRBD1 identical over 7 bases. With V trimmed by 3 bases and J by 7 bases, 12 bases remained unmatched. There are 17 residues in the CDR3. In germline, CDR1 is MNHNS, CDR2 SASEGT. CDR3 DNA sequence: TGTGCCAGCAGTGATTCCACAGGGGAGGTTCCCAATTCACCCCTCCACTTT. This encodes CASSDSTGEVPNSPLHF.